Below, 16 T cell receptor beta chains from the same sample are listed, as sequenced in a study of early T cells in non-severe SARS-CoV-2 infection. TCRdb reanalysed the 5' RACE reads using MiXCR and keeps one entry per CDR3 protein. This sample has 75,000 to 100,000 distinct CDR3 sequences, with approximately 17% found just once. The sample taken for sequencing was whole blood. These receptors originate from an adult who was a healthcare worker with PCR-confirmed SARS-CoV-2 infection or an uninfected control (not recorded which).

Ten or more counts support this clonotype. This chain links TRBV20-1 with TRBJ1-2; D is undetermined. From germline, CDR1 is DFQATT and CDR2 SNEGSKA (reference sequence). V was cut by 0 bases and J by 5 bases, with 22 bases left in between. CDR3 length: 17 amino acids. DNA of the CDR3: TGCAGTGCTAGAGATCATTCGCGCCGGACGGGAATGTATGGCTACACCTTC. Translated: CSARDHSRRTGMYGYTF.

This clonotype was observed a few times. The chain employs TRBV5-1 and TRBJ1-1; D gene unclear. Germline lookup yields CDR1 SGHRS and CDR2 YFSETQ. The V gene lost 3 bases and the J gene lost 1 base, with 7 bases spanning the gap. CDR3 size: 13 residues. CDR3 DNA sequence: TGCGCCAGCAGCTCTCCAGCGAACACTGAAGCTTTCTTT. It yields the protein CASSSPANTEAFF.

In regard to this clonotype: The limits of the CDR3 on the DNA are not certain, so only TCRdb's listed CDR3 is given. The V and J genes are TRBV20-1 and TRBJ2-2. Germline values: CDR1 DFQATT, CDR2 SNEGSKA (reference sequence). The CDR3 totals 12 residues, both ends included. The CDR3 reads CSAGMSPGSCFF.

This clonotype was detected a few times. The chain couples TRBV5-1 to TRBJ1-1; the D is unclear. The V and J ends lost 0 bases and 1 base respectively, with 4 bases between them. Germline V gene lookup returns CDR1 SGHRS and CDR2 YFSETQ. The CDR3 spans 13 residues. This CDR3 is CASSLDKNTEAFF. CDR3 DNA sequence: TGCGCCAGCAGCTTGGACAAGAACACTGAAGCTTTCTTT. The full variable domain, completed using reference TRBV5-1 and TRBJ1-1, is KAGVTQTPRYLIKTRGQQVTLSCSPISGHRSVSWYQQTPGQGLQFLFEYFSETQRNKGNFPGRFSGRQFSNSRSEMNVSTLELGDSALYLCASSLDKNTEAFFGQGTRLTVV.

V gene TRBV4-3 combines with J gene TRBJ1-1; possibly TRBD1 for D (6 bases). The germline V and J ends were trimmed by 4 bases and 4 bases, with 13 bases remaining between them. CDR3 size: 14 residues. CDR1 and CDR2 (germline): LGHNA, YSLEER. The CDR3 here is CASSRDGGGTEAFF. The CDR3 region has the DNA TGCGCCAGCAGCCGGGATGGAGGGGGCACTGAAGCTTTCTTT.

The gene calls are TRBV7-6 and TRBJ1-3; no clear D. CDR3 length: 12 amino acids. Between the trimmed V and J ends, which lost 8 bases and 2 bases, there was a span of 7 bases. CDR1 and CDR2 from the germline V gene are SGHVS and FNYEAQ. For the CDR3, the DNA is TGTGCCAGCTGGACCCCTGGAAACACCATATATTTT. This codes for CASWTPGNTIYF.

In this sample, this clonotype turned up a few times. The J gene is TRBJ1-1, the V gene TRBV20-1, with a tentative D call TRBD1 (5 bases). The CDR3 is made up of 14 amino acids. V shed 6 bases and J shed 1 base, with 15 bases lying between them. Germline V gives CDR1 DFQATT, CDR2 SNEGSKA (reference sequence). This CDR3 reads CSANPGQANTEAFF. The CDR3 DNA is TGCAGTGCCAACCCCGGACAAGCGAACACTGAAGCTTTCTTT.

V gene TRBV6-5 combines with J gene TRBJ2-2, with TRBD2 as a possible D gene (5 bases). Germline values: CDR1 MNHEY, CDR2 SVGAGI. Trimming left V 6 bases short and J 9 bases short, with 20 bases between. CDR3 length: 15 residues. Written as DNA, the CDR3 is TGTGCCAGCAGAAAAGACGGCGCGGAGGTCCGGGAGCTGTTTTTT. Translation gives CASRKDGAEVRELFF.

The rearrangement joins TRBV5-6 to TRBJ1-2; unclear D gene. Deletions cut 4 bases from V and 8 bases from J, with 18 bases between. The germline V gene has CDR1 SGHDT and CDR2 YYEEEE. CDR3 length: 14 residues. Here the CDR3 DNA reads TGTGCCAGCAGCCAGACTTCGACGAGCGACGGCTACACCTTC. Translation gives CASSQTSTSDGYTF.

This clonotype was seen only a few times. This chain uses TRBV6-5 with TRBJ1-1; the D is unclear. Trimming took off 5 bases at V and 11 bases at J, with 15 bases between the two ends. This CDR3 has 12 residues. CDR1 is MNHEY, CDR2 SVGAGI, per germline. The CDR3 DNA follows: TGTGCCAGCAGTACCCGGACCCTGGGGGCTTTCTTT. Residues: CASSTRTLGAFF.

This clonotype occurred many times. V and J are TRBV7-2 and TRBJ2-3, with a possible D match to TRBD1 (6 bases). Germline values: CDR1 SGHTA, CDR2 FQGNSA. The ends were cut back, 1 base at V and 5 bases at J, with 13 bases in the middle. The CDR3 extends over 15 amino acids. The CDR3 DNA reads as TGTGCCAGCAGCTTAGGCAGGGGCGCGGGAGATACGCAGTATTTT. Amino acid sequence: CASSLGRGAGDTQYF.

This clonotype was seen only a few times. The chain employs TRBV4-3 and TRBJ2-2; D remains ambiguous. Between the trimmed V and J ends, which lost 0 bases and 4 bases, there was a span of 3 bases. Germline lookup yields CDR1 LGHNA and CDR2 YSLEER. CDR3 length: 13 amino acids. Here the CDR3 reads CASSQETTGELFF. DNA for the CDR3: TGCGCCAGCAGCCAAGAAACCACCGGGGAGCTGTTTTTT.

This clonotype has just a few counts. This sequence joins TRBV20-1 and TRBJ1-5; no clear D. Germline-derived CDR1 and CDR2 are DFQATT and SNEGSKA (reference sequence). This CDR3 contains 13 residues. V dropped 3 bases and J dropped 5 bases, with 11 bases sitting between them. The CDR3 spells CSARREGYQPQHF. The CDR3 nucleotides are TGCAGTGCTAGGCGGGAAGGCTATCAGCCCCAGCATTTT.

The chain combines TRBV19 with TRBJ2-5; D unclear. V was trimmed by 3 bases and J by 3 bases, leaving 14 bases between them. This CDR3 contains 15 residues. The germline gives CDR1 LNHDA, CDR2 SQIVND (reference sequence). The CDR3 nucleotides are TGTGCCAGTAGTATCAGAGATACTCACAAAGAGACCCAGTACTTC. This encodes CASSIRDTHKETQYF.

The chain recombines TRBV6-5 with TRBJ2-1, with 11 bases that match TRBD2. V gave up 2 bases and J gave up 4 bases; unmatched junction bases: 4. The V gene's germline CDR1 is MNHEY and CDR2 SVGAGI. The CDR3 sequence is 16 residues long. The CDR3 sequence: CASSYGTSGGYNEQFF. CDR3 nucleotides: TGTGCCAGCAGTTACGGAACTAGCGGGGGTTACAATGAGCAGTTCTTC.

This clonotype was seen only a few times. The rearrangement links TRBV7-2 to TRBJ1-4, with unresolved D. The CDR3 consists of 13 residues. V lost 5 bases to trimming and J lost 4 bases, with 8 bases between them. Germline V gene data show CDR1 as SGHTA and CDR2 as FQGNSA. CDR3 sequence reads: CASSTLRNEKLFF. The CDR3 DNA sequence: TGTGCCAGCAGCACCCTGCGTAATGAAAAACTGTTTTTT.